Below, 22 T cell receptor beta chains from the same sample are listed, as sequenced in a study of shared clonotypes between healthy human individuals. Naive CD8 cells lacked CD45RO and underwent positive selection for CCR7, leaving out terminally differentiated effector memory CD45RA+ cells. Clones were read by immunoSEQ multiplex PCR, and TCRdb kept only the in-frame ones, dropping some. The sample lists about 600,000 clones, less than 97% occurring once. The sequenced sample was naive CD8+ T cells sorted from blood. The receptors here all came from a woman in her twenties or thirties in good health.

The CDR3 spells CASSYRVPGLYNEQFF. CDR3 nucleotides: TGTGCCAGCAGTTACCGAGTCCCCGGGCTCTACAATGAGCAGTTCTTC. J is TRBJ2-1 and V is TRBV6-6; D gene uncertain. This CDR3 has 16 amino acids. The V end lost 2 bases, the J end lost 3 bases, and 14 bases lay between the germline ends. CDR1 and CDR2 (germline): MNHNY, SVGAGI (reference sequence).

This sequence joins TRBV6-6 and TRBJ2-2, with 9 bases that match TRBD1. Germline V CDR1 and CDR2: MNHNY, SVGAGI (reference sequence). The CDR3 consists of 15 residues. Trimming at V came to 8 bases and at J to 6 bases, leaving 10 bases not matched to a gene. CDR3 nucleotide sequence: TGTGCCAGCTTCCCGGGACAGGGTGAGCCCGGGGAGCTGTTTTTT. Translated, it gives CASFPGQGEPGELFF.

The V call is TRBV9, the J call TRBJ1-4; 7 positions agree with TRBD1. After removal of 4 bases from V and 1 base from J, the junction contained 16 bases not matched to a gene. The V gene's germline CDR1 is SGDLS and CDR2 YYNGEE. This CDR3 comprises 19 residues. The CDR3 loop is CASSPPDRAAIITNEKLFF. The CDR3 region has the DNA TGTGCCAGCAGCCCCCCCGACAGGGCTGCTATTATAACTAATGAAAAACTGTTTTTT.

The CDR3 sequence: CASSPPVLSNYGYTF. The CDR3 DNA reads as TGTGCCAGCAGCCCCCCGGTTTTGTCCAACTATGGCTACACCTTC. The V gene is TRBV7-9, the J gene TRBJ1-2; D not resolved. The CDR3 is made up of 15 amino acids. V was trimmed by 5 bases and J by 2 bases, leaving 15 bases between them. The germline gives CDR1 SEHNR, CDR2 FQNEAQ (reference sequence).

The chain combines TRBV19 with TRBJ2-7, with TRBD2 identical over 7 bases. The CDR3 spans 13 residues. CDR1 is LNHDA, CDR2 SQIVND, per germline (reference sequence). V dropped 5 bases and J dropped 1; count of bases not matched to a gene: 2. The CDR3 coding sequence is TGTGCCAGTAGTCCTAGCGGTTCCTACGAGCAGTACTTC. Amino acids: CASSPSGSYEQYF. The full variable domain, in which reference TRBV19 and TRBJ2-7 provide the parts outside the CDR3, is DGGITQSPKYLFRKEGQNVTLSCEQNLNHDAMYWYRQDPGQGLRLIYYSQIVNDFQKGDIAEGYSVSREKKESFPLTVTSAQKNPTAFYLCASSPSGSYEQYFGPGTRLTVT.

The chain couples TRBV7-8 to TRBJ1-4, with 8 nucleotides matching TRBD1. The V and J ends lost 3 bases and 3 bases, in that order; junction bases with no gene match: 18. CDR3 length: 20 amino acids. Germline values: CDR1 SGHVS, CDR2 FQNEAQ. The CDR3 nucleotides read TGTGCCAGCAGCTTCCTCCCCCCATCGACAGGGGAGAGGGCTAATGAAAAACTGTTTTTT. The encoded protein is CASSFLPPSTGERANEKLFF.

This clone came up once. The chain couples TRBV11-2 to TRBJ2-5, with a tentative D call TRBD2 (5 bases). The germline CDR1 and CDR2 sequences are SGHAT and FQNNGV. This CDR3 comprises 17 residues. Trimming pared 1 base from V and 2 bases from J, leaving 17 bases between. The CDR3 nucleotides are TGTGCCAGCAGCTTAGCCGTCGGGGAACTAGAACAAGAGACCCAGTACTTC. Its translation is CASSLAVGELEQETQYF.

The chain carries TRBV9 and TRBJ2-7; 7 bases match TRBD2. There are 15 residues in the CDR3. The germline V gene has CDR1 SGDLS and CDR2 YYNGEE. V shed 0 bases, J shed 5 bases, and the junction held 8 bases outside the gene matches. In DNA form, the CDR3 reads TGTGCCAGCAGCGTAGGGGGAGGGCCCTACCACGAGCAGTACTTC. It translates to CASSVGGGPYHEQYF.

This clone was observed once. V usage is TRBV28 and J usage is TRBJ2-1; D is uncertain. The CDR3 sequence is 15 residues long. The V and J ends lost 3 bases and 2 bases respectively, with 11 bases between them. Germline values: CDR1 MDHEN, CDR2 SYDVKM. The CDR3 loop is CASSLSGVTYNEQFF. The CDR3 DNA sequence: TGTGCCAGCAGTTTGTCCGGAGTGACCTACAATGAGCAGTTCTTC.

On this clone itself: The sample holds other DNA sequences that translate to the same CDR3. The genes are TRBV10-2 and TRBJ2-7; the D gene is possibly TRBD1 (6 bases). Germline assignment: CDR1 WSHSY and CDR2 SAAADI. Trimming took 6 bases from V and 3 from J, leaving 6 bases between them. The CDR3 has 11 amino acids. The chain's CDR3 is CASRDSYEQYF. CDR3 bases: TGCGCCAGCAGGGACAGCTACGAGCAGTACTTC.

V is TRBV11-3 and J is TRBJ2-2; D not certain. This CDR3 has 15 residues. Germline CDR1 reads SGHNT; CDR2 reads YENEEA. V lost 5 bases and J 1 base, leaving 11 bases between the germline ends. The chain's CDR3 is CASSDRAKNTGELFF. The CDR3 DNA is TGTGCCAGCAGCGACCGGGCCAAGAACACCGGGGAGCTGTTTTTT.

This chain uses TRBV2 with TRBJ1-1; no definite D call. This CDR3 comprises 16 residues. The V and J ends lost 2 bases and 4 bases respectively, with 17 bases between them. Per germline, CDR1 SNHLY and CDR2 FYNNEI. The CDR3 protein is CASSEFLALSSTEAFF. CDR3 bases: TGTGCCAGCAGTGAATTTCTTGCATTATCGAGCACTGAAGCTTTCTTT. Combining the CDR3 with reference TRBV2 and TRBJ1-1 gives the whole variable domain EPEVTQTPSHQVTQMGQEVILRCVPISNHLYFYWYRQILGQKVEFLVSFYNNEISEKSEIFDDQFSVERPDGSNFTLKIRSTKLEDSAMYFCASSEFLALSSTEAFFGQGTRLTVV.

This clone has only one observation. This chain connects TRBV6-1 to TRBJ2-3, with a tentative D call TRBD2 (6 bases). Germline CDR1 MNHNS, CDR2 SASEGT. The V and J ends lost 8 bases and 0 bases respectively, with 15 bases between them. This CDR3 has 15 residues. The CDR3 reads CASGDLRESTDTQYF. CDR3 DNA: TGTGCCAGCGGAGATCTTCGGGAGAGCACAGATACGCAGTATTTT.

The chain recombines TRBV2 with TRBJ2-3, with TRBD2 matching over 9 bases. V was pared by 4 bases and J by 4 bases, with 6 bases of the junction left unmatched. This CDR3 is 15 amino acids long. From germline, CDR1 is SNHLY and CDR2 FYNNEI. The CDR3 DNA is TGTGCCAGCAGTGCTATAGCGGGAGTCGCAGATACGCAGTATTTT. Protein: CASSAIAGVADTQYF.

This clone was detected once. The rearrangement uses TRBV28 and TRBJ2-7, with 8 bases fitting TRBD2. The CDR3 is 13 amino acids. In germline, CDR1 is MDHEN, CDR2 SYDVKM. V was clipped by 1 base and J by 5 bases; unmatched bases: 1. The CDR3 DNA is TGTGCCAGCAGTTTATCGGGAGGGGACGAGCAGTACTTC. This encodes CASSLSGGDEQYF.

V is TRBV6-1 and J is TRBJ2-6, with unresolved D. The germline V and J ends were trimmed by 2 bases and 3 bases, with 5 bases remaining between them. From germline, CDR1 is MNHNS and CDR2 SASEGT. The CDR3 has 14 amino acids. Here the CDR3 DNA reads TGTGCCAGCAGTGAATGGGTTGGGGCCAACGTCCTGACTTTC. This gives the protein CASSEWVGANVLTF.

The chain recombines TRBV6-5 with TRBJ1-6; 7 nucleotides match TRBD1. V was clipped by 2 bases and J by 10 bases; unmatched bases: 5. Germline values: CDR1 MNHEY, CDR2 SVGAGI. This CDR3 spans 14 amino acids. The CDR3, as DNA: TGTGCCAGCAGTTACCGGGACAGTAACTCACCCCTCCACTTT. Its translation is CASSYRDSNSPLHF.

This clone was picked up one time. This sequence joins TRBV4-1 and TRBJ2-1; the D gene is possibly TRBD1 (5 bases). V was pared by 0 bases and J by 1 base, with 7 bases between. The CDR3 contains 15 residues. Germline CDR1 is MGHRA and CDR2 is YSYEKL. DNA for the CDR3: TGCGCCAGCAGCCAAGACAGGGTTTCCTACAATGAGCAGTTCTTC. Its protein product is CASSQDRVSYNEQFF.

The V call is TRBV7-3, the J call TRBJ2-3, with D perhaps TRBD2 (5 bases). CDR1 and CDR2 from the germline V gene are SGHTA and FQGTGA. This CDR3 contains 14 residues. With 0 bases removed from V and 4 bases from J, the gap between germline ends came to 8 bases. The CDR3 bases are TGTGCCAGCAGCTTAACGGGAGAGGCAGATACGCAGTATTTT. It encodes CASSLTGEADTQYF.

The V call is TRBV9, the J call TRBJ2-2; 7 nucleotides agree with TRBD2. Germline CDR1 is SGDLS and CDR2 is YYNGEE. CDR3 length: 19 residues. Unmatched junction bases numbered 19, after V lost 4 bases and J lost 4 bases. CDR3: CASSSTPTGWREFTGELFF. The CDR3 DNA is TGTGCCAGCAGCTCTACACCCACGGGGTGGCGGGAGTTCACCGGGGAGCTGTTTTTT.

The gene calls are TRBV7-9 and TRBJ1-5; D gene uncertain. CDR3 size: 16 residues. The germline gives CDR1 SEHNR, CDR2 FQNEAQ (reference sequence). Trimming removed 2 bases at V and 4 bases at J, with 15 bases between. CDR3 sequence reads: CASSLLGVGPNQPQHF. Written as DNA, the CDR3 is TGTGCCAGCAGCTTATTGGGTGTCGGACCTAATCAGCCCCAGCATTTT.

CDR3 in DNA: TGTGCCAGCAGCTTAGAGGACGGGGCTAACTATGGCTACACCTTC. Translated, it gives CASSLEDGANYGYTF. V and J are TRBV13 and TRBJ1-2; D unresolved. Trimming shortened V by 1 base and J by 0 bases, and 9 bases separated the two germline ends. Looked up from germline, CDR1 is PRHDT and CDR2 is FYEKMQ (reference sequence). The CDR3 spans 15 residues.